This entry lists 4 T cell receptor beta chains sequenced from one sample in a study of cytomegalovirus exposure and HLA in healthy donors. Assay used: immunoSEQ multiplex PCR; TCRdb lists only in-frame clones, some missing. This table has 120,000 or so clones, approximately 81% appearing once. Sequencing input: PBMCs. The receptor set was obtained from a woman younger than 45 in good health and CMV-seronegative.

This sequence joins TRBV10-3 and TRBJ1-5, with a tentative D call TRBD1 (6 bases). Germline CDR1 reads ENHRY; CDR2 reads SYGVKD. The CDR3 is made up of 17 amino acids. The V end was cut by 0 bases, the J end by 3 bases, with 15 bases between. CDR3 in DNA: TGTGCCATCAGTGAGTCAGGGGGTCTAGGCTCCAATCAGCCCCAGCATTTT. The encoded protein is CAISESGGLGSNQPQHF.

This sequence joins TRBV5-6 and TRBJ2-7, with 12 bases identical to TRBD2. This CDR3 has 15 residues. V lost 4 bases and J lost 6; bases outside the gene matches: 8. Germline CDR1 reads SGHDT; CDR2 reads YYEEEE. The CDR3 reads CASSLLAGGPSEQYF. The CDR3 nucleotides read TGTGCCAGCAGCCTCCTAGCGGGGGGGCCTAGCGAGCAGTACTTC.

There are a few counts of this clone. The J gene is TRBJ1-4, the V gene TRBV27; 7 bases fit TRBD1. The germline CDR1 and CDR2 sequences are MNHEY and SMNVEV (reference sequence). Trimming at V came to 5 bases and at J to 3 bases, leaving 3 bases not matched to a gene. The CDR3 consists of 14 residues. The DNA of the CDR3 is TGTGCCAGCAGTAAACAGGGGTCTAATGAAAAACTGTTTTTT. Protein: CASSKQGSNEKLFF.

The chain joins TRBV5-1 to TRBJ2-2; possible D gene TRBD1, 6 bases. V was cut by 5 bases and J by 7 bases, with 12 bases left in between. The germline gives CDR1 SGHRS, CDR2 YFSETQ. The CDR3 is made up of 13 amino acids. The CDR3 loop is CASRLQGGGELFF. CDR3 sequence (DNA): TGCGCCAGCAGGCTACAGGGCGGCGGGGAGCTGTTTTTT.